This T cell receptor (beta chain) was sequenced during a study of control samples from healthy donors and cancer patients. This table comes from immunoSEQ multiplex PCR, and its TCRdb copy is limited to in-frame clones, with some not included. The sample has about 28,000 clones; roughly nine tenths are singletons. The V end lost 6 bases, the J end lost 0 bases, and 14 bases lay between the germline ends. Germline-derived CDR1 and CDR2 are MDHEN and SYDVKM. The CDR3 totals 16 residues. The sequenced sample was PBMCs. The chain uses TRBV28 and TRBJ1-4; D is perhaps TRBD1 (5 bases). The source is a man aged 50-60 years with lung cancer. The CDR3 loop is CASSDPQGATNEKLFF. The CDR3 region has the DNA TGTGCCAGCAGCGACCCCCAGGGAGCAACTAATGAAAAACTGTTTTTT.